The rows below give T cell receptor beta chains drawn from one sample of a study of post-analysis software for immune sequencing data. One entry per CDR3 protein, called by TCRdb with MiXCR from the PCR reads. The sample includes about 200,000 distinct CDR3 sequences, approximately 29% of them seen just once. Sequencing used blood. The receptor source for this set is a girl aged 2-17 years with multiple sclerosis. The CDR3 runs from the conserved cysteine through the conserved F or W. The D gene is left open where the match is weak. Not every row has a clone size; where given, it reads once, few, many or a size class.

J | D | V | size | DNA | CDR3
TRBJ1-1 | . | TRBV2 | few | TGTGCCAGCAGTCGAGAAGGTGGGGAGACTGAAGCTTTCTTT | CASSREGGETEAFF
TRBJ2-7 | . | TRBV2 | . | TGTGCCAGTTCAAGGCAGGGCAAGGGTTACGAGCAGTACTTC | CASSRQGKGYEQYF
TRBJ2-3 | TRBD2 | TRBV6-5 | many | TGTGCCAGCAGTTACACGGGACTAGCGGAGGTAGATACGCAGTATTTT | CASSYTGLAEVDTQYF
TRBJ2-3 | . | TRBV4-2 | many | TGTGCCAGCAGCCAAGAAATGATTCCACTAACAGATACGCAGTATTTT | CASSQEMIPLTDTQYF
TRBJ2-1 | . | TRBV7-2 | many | TGTGCCAGCAGCGTCTACAATGAGCAGTTCTTC | CASSVYNEQFF
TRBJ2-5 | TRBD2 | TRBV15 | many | TGTGCCACCAGCAGGCGAACCCCCGGGCGGGGGCAAGAGACCCAGTACTTC | CATSRRTPGRGQETQYF
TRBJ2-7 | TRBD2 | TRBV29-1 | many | TGCAGCGTCCGCGGGAGGGCCTACGAGCAGTACTTC | CSVRGRAYEQYF
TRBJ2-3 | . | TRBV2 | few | TGTGCCAGCATGAACAGGGCGGATACGCAGTATTTT | CASMNRADTQYF
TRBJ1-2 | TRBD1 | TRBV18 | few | TGTGCCAGCTCACCACAACGGGACAGGGAAGACTATGGCTACACCTTC | CASSPQRDREDYGYTF
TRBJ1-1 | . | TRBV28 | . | TGTGCCAGCAGTTTAGTCCTGGGAGGGAAAAGGACTGAAGCTTTCTTT | CASSLVLGGKRTEAFF
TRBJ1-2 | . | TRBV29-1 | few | TGCAGCCTCTCCCTGGACTATGGCTACACCTTC | CSLSLDYGYTF
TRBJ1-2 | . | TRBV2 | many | TGTGCCAGCAGTTATCGGGGGGTAAGGCTCGGCTACACCTTC | CASSYRGVRLGYTF
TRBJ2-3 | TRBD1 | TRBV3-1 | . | TGTGCCAGCAGCCGTGACAGGGCAGCAGATACGCAGTATTTT | CASSRDRAADTQYF
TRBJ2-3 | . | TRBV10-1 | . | TGCGCCAGCAGTGATAGGGGGGCTACAGATACGCAGTATTTT | CASSDRGATDTQYF
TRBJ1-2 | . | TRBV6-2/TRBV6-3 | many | TGTGCCAGCTATGCAGTTAACTATGGCTACACCTTC | CASYAVNYGYTF
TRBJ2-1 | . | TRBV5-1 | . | TGCGCCAGCAGCTTGGCGTCCGGGGTCGGGTACAATGAGCAGTTCTTC | CASSLASGVGYNEQFF
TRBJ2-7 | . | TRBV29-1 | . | TGCAGCGTTGGAGGAGGGGCCGAGCAGTACTTC | CSVGGGAEQYF
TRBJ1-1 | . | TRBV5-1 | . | TGCGCCAGCAGCTATGAGACGGAGAACACTGAAGCTTTCTTT | CASSYETENTEAFF
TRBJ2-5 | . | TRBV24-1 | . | TGTGCCACCAGTGATCGGCGTCCGGAGACCCAGTACTTC | CATSDRRPETQYF
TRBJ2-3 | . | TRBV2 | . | TGTGCCAGCAGTGAAGACGGGGGCGATACGCAGTATTTT | CASSEDGGDTQYF
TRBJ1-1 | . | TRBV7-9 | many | TGTGCCAGCAGCACGAGGACGGGGAACACTGAAGCTTTCTTT | CASSTRTGNTEAFF
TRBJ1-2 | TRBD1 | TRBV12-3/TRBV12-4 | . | TGTGCCAGCAGTTTGGCCAGGGGGCCTTTGGACTATGGCTACACCTTC | CASSLARGPLDYGYTF
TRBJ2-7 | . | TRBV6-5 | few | TGTGCCAGCAGTGCGTCAGGGAAAGTGGTCGACGAGCAGTACTTC | CASSASGKVVDEQYF
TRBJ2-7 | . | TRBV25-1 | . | TGTGCCAGTCGAGGGCCGGCCTCCTACGAGCAGTACTTC | CASRGPASYEQYF
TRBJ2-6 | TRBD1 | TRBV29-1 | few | TGCAGCGCCTTGACAGGGGGCTGGTCTGGGGCCAACGTCCTGACTTTC | CSALTGGWSGANVLTF
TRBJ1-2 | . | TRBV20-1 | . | TGCAGTCTCTGGGACGGCCTAGGGTATGGCTACACCTTC | CSLWDGLGYGYTF
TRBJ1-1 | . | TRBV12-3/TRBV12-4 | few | TGTGCCAGCAGTTTCGGGGCTGGGGGCCCTGAAGCTTTCTTT | CASSFGAGGPEAFF
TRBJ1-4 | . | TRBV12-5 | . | TGTGCTAGTGGCAGGAGTAATGGAAAACTGTTTTTT | CASGRSNGKLFF
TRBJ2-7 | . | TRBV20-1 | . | TGCAGTGCTACCGGGGGTGTGAACGAGCAGTACTTC | CSATGGVNEQYF
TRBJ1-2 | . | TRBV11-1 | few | TGTGCCAGCAGCTTCGGACAAGATTATGGCTACACCTTC | CASSFGQDYGYTF
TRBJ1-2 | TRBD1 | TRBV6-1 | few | TGTGCCAGCACCCCGAAGACAGGGGCTAACTATGGCCACACCTTC | CASTPKTGANYGHTF
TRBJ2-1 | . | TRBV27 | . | TGTGCCAGCAGACCCTCCATGGCAGGGTACAATGAGCAGTTCTTC | CASRPSMAGYNEQFF
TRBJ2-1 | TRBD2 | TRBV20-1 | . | TGCAGTGCTCCCCGGGGGGGGAACTACAATGAGCAGTTCTTC | CSAPRGGNYNEQFF
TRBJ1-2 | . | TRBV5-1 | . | TGCGCCAGCAGCAGAGAACAGGGATGGGGGTATGGCTACACCTTC | CASSREQGWGYGYTF
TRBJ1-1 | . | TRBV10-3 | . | TGTGCCATCAGTGAAAGGGGCAACACTGAAGCTTTCTTT | CAISERGNTEAFF
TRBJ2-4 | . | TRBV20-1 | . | TGCAGTGCTAGTCTGCAGGGGATTGGCAAAAACATTCAGTACTTC | CSASLQGIGKNIQYF
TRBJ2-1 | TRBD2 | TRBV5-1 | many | TGCGCCAGCAGCTCCCAACTAGCGAAGAATGAGCAGTTCTTC | CASSSQLAKNEQFF
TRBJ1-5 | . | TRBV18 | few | TGTGCCAGCTCACCGGGGGGTCATCAGCCCCAGCATTTT | CASSPGGHQPQHF
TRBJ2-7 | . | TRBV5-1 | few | TGCGCCAGCAGCTACAAACCCGAGCAGTACTTC | CASSYKPEQYF
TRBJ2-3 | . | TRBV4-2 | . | TGTGCCAGCAGCCAAGATCCCCACAGCGGAAGCACAGATACGCGGTATTTT | CASSQDPHSGSTDTRYF
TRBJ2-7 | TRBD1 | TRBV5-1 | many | TGCGCCAGCAGCTTGATCACAGGGGGCTACGAGCAGTACTTC | CASSLITGGYEQYF
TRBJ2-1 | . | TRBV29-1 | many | TGCAGCGTTGGAGGGGCGGCCACCTACAATGAGCAGTTCTTC | CSVGGAATYNEQFF
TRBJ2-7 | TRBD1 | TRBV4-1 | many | TGCGCCAGCAGCCATAATAACAGGGGGCCCTACGAGCAGTACTTC | CASSHNNRGPYEQYF
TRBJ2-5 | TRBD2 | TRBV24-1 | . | TGTGCCACCAGCCCCGGGACTACGGTGTCGGAGACCCAGTACTTC | CATSPGTTVSETQYF
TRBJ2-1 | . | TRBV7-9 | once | TGTGCCAGCAGCTCGAGGACCAGGGGGGACAATGAGCAGTTCTTC | CASSSRTRGDNEQFF
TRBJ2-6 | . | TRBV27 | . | TGTGCCAGCAGGACAGGCTATAACTCTGGGGCCAACGTCCCGACTTTC | CASRTGYNSGANVPTF
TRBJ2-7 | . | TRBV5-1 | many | TGCGCCAGCAGACTTACAGGGATCCCCTACGAGCAGTACTTC | CASRLTGIPYEQYF
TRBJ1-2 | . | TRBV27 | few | TGTGCCAGCAGTCCACTCCCCTCCCATCACAGCCCTAACTATGGCTACACCTTC | CASSPLPSHHSPNYGYTF
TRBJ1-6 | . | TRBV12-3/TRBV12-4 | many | TGTGCCAGCAGTTTAAGACCGTCACCCCTCCACTTT | CASSLRPSPLHF
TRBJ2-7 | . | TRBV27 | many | TGTGCCAGCAGTCCCCTATCGTCCCGGTCTTACGAGCAGTACTTC | CASSPLSSRSYEQYF
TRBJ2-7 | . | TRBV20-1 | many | TGCAGTGCTCACCCCGGGACGGATTACGAGCAGTACTTC | CSAHPGTDYEQYF
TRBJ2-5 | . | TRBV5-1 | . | TGCGCCAGCAGCTTTAATTCGTGGTCGGGATCTCCGGAGACCCAGTACTTC | CASSFNSWSGSPETQYF
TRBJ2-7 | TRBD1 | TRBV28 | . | TGTGCCAGCAAGAAACCGGGACAGGGAACCTACGAGCAGTACTTC | CASKKPGQGTYEQYF
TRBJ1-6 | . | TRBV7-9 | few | TGCGCCAGCGGCACATCATATTCACCCCTCCACTTT | CASGTSYSPLHF
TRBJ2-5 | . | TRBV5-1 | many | TGCGCCAGCAGTCAGTCGGGGTTGGAGACCCAGTACTTC | CASSQSGLETQYF
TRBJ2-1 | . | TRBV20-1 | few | TGCAGTGCTAGAGATGGGCGGACCCCCGGGAACAATGAGCAGTTCTTC | CSARDGRTPGNNEQFF
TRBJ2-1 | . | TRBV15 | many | TGTGCCACCAGCAGAGCCCCCCCAGGCGGGGAAGCCTACAATGAGCAGTTCTTC | CATSRAPPGGEAYNEQFF